This T cell receptor beta chain derives from a study of blood T cell repertoires in COVID-19. For the study at large: The study drew acute and convalescent COVID-19 samples from the United States, Italy and Spain. T cells, B-cell-depleted T cells, or PBMCs supplied cDNA or gDNA.

Between the trimmed V and J ends, which lost 6 bases and 0 bases, there was a span of 9 bases. The CDR3 extends over 14 amino acids. Germline lookup yields CDR1 MNHEY and CDR2 SVGEGT. Using immunoSEQ multiplex PCR, the repertoire was profiled, and TCRdb retains in-frame clones only, with some absent. The table has some 140,000 clones, 79% seen once. The V and J genes are TRBV6-2 or TRBV6-3 and TRBJ1-3; D gene unclear. The clonotype originates from a man aged 55-75 years with acute or convalescent COVID-19. Sample: peripheral blood. CDR3 DNA: TGTGCCAGCAGCCGAGCCGGCTCTGGAAACACCATATATTTT. This translates into CASSRAGSGNTIYF.